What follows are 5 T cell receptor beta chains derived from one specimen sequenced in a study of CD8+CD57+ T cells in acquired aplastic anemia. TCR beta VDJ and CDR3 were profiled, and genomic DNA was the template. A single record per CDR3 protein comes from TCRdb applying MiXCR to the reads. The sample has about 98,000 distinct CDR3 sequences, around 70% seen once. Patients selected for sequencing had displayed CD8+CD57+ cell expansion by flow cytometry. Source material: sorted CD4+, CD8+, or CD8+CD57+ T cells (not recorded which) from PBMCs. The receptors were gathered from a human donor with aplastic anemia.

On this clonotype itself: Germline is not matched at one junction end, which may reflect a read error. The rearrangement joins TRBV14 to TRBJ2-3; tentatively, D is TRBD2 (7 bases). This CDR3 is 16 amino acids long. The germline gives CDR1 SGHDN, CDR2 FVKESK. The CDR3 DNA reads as TGTGTCAGCAGCCAAGGGTTTGGGGGGGCCCCAGATACGCAGTATTTT. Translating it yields CVSSQGFGGAPDTQYF.

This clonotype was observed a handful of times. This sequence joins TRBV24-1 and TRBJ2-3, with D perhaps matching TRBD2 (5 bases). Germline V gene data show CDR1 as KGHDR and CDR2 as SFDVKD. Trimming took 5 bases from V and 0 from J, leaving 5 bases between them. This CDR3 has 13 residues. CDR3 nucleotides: TGTGCCACCAGTGGGACTAGCACAGATACGCAGTATTTT. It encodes CATSGTSTDTQYF.

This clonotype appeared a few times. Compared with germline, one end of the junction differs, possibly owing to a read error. The CDR3 region is CASIRSGSLPLF. CDR3 DNA sequence: TGTGCCAGCATTCGGAGTGGGAGCCTCCCACTTTTT. The chain employs TRBV2 and TRBJ2-3; maybe TRBD2 (5 bases). CDR1 and CDR2 (germline): SNHLY, FYNNEI. There are 12 residues in the CDR3.

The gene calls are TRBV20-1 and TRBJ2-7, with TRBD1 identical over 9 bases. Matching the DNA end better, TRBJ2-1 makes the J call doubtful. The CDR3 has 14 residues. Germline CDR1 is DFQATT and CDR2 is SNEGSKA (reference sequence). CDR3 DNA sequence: TGCAGTGCCGCGGACAGGGGAGGTTACGATGAGCAGTTCTTC. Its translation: CSAADRGGYDEQFF.

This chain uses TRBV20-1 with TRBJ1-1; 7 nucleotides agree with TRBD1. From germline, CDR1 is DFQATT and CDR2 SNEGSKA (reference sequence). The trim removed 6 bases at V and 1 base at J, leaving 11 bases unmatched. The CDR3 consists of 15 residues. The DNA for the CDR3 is TGCAGTGCAGGCAGGGGGGGAACGGGGAACACTGAAGCTTTCTTT. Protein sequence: CSAGRGGTGNTEAFF.